The next 17 T cell receptor beta chains were all read from a single sample in a study of blood T cell repertoires in COVID-19. Here immunoSEQ multiplex PCR was the method, and the copy in TCRdb shows in-frame clones only, minus some. The table records about 140,000 clones, roughly 73% of them present only once. The sequenced sample was peripheral blood. These receptors were taken from a woman in her 50s with active or convalescent COVID-19.

The CDR3: CSAHRHEAFF. For the CDR3, the DNA is TGCAGTGCTCACAGACATGAAGCTTTCTTT. The rearrangement links TRBV20-1 to TRBJ1-1, with D uncertain. The V gene lost 5 bases and the J gene lost 7 bases, with 8 bases spanning the gap. The length of the CDR3 is 10 residues. CDR1 and CDR2 (germline): DFQATT, SNEGSKA (reference sequence).

The chain recombines TRBV5-1 with TRBJ2-2; unclear D gene. The length of the CDR3 is 17 residues. Germline CDR1 SGHRS, CDR2 YFSETQ. Between the trimmed V and J ends, which lost 0 bases and 6 bases, there was a span of 18 bases. Here the CDR3 DNA reads TGCGCCAGCAGCTTGGGTTCGGTGTTTTTTGGGCCCGGGGAGCTGTTTTTT. Encoded protein: CASSLGSVFFGPGELFF.

This chain uses TRBV7-3 with TRBJ1-4; D remains ambiguous. Trimming took off 5 bases at V and 6 bases at J, with 13 bases between the two ends. CDR1 SGHTA and CDR2 FQGTGA come from the germline V gene. The CDR3 covers 14 residues. The CDR3 bases are TGTGCCAGCAGCCGCATAGGGCGGGATGAAAAACTGTTTTTT. Translated, it gives CASSRIGRDEKLFF.

This clone was counted between two and nine times. This chain connects TRBV11-2 to TRBJ1-3; D is uncertain. The CDR3 spans 16 residues. Germline CDR1 SGHAT, CDR2 FQNNGV. The germline V and J ends were trimmed by 5 bases and 0 bases, with 14 bases remaining between them. The CDR3, as DNA: TGTGCCAGCAGCCCCCCGGGGTGGTACTCTGGAAACACCATATATTTT. This encodes CASSPPGWYSGNTIYF. The full variable domain, its missing parts supplied by reference TRBV11-2 and TRBJ1-3, is EAGVAQSPRYKIIEKRQSVAFWCNPISGHATLYWYQQILGQGPKLLIQFQNNGVVDDSQLPKDRFSAERLKGVDSTLKIQPAKLEDSAVYLCASSPPGWYSGNTIYFGEGSWLTVV.

This chain uses TRBV4-3 with TRBJ1-3; no reliable D call. Germline CDR1 is LGHNA and CDR2 is YSLEER. V lost 0 bases and J lost 0, with 9 bases in between. CDR3 size: 16 residues. DNA of the CDR3: TGCGCCAGCAGCCAAGATTTAACATTCTCTGGAAACACCATATATTTT. This sequence encodes CASSQDLTFSGNTIYF.

The J gene is TRBJ1-2, the V gene TRBV7-9; D is undetermined. This CDR3 is built from 13 residues. The V and J ends lost 7 bases and 7 bases respectively, with 16 bases between them. CDR1 is SEHNR and CDR2 is FQNEAQ in the germline V gene (reference sequence). CDR3 in amino acids: CASTPREFSGYTF. CDR3 in DNA: TGTGCCAGCACCCCTCGAGAGTTTAGTGGCTACACCTTC.

V gene TRBV6-5 combines with J gene TRBJ2-7; 9 nucleotides agree with TRBD2. The CDR3 runs 15 residues. V shed 0 bases, J shed 3 bases, and the junction held 3 bases outside the gene matches. Germline CDR1 reads MNHEY; CDR2 reads SVGAGI. The CDR3 DNA follows: TGTGCCAGCAGTTACTCCGGGACTAGCATCTACGAGCAGTACTTC. Its protein is CASSYSGTSIYEQYF.

The V and J genes are TRBV27 and TRBJ2-3; the match to TRBD2 covers 7 bases. V trimming: 6 bases; J trimming: 10 bases; junction bases outside the gene matches: 13. Germline values: CDR1 MNHEY, CDR2 SMNVEV (reference sequence). The CDR3 is 14 amino acids. CDR3 DNA: TGTGCCAGCAGCTACCGGACTAGTTGGGACCCGCAGTATTTT. This sequence encodes CASSYRTSWDPQYF.

This clone was recorded at least ten times. The CDR3 DNA reads as TGTGCCATCAGTGACCAGCGGGGGCCTCAAGAGACCCAGTACTTC. This translates into CAISDQRGPQETQYF. The rearrangement uses TRBV10-3 and TRBJ2-5; 8 nucleotides match TRBD2. The V segment lost 3 bases and the J segment 2 bases; nucleotides outside the gene matches: 5. Germline CDR1 and CDR2: ENHRY and SYGVKD. CDR3 length: 15 residues.

The chain has TRBV6-5 and TRBJ2-7; 10 nucleotides align to TRBD1. Germline assignment: CDR1 MNHEY and CDR2 SVGAGI. The CDR3 has 14 amino acids. With 5 bases clipped from V and 3 bases from J, the junction kept 4 bases outside the gene matches. The chain's CDR3 is CASSPRTGGYEQYF. The CDR3 nucleotides are TGTGCCAGCAGTCCTCGGACAGGGGGCTACGAGCAGTACTTC.

The gene calls are TRBV4-3 and TRBJ1-1; no definite D call. Trimming took off 4 bases at V and 1 base at J, with 10 bases between the two ends. This CDR3 has 14 residues. CDR1 LGHNA and CDR2 YSLEER come from the germline V gene. The CDR3 DNA follows: TGCGCCAGCAGCCGAAGCCGGGGGAACACTGAAGCTTTCTTT. It encodes CASSRSRGNTEAFF.

The chain couples TRBV7-3 to TRBJ1-2, with TRBD1 as a possible D gene (6 bases). Trimming took off 5 bases at V and 4 bases at J, with 11 bases between the two ends. Germline V gene sequence: CDR1 SGHTA, CDR2 FQGTGA. The CDR3 contains 13 residues. This chain's CDR3 is CASSLGGGYGYTF. The CDR3 DNA reads as TGTGCCAGCAGCCTAGGGGGTGGCTATGGCTACACCTTC.

This clone has just one count. The chain employs TRBV9 and TRBJ2-7; 7 positions match TRBD1. J gave up 6 bases and V 0 bases, and 3 bases lay outside the gene matches. This CDR3 region has 13 residues. Germline V gene lookup returns CDR1 SGDLS and CDR2 YYNGEE. The CDR3, as DNA: TGTGCCAGCAGCGTAGCTAGGACAGGCGAGCAGTACTTC. Translation gives CASSVARTGEQYF. Complete variable domain (other parts from reference TRBV9 and TRBJ2-7): DSGVTQTPKHLITATGQRVTLRCSPRSGDLSVYWYQQSLDQGLQFLIQYYNGEERAKGNILERFSAQQFPDLHSELNLSSLELGDSALYFCASSVARTGEQYFGPGTRLTVT.

The chain has TRBV4-2 and TRBJ2-1, with TRBD1 identical over 11 bases. Germline CDR1 LGHNA, CDR2 YNFKEQ. V lost 1 base to trimming and J lost 6 bases; unmatched junction nucleotides: 14. This CDR3 contains 19 residues. This CDR3 reads CASSQGSRSGQGVINEQFF. CDR3 DNA: TGTGCCAGCAGCCAAGGAAGTCGGTCGGGACAGGGGGTTATCAATGAGCAGTTCTTC.

The CDR3 spells CASSSPGTGGQRGYTF. CDR3 nucleotides: TGCGCCAGCAGCTCTCCCGGGACAGGGGGCCAGCGGGGCTACACCTTC. This chain uses TRBV5-1 with TRBJ1-2; 12 bases line up with TRBD1. The V segment lost 3 bases and the J segment 8 bases; nucleotides outside the gene matches: 11. The CDR3 is 16 amino acids. Germline values: CDR1 SGHRS, CDR2 YFSETQ.

This chain links TRBV11-3 with TRBJ1-1; D uncertain. The CDR3 sequence is 13 residues long. Germline V lookup: CDR1 SGHNT, CDR2 YENEEA. The V gene lost 5 bases and the J gene lost 2 bases, with 9 bases spanning the gap. This chain's CDR3 is CASSPRPNTEAFF. Written as DNA, the CDR3 is TGTGCCAGCAGCCCTAGGCCTAACACTGAAGCTTTCTTT.

The V and J genes are TRBV4-2 and TRBJ1-6; 7 bases align to TRBD1. The CDR3 spans 17 residues. V lost 3 bases, J lost 7 bases, and 12 bases stayed unmatched. Germline V gives CDR1 LGHNA, CDR2 YNFKEQ. This CDR3 reads CASSQRTTGIQNSPLHF. CDR3 bases: TGTGCCAGCAGCCAGCGCACGACAGGGATTCAGAATTCACCCCTCCACTTT.